The clone carrying this T cell receptor (beta chain) occurred a few times. The antigen remains undetermined. Trimming removed 0 bases from V and 5 bases from J, with 10 bases in between. CDR3 size: 14 residues. Germline CDR1 LNHDA, CDR2 SQIVND (reference sequence). Primers included in the PCR were 60 Vbeta and 13 Jbeta primers. The method was immunoSEQ multiplex PCR; TCRdb's version includes in-frame clones alone and lacks a portion of them. The table lists about 200,000 clones, 75% to 85% of them singletons. The data were taken from a study of cytomegalovirus exposure and HLA in healthy donors. Study-wide points: TCR beta V segments were, for the most part, productive about 87% or about 30% of the time in an earlier analysis.

This TCR was sampled from a girl between 5 and 17 years old in good health and CMV-seronegative. The chain is built from TRBV19 and TRBJ1-1, with D uncertain. Source material: PBMCs. The CDR3, as DNA: TGTGCCAGTAGTATAGAAAGGGAGAAAACTGAAGCTTTCTTT. This encodes CASSIEREKTEAFF.